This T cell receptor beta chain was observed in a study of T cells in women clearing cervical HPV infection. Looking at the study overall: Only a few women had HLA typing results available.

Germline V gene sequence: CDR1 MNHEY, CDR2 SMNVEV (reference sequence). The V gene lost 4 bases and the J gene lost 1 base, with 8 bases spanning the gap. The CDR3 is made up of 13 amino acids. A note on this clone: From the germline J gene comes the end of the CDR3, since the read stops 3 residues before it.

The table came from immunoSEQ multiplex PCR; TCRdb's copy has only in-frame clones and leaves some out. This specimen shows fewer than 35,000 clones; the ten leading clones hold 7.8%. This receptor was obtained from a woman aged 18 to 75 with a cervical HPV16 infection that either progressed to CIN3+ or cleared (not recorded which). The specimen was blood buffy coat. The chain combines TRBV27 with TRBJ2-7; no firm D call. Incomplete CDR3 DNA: TGTGCCAGCAGTTCAATTTTGTCCTACGAG. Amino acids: CASSSILSYE. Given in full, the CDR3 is CASSSILSYEQYF.